This T cell receptor (beta chain) appears in the sequencing data of a study of T cell responses to AZD1222 COVID-19 vaccine. The study's findings and limits: Donors were chiefly white British, with a greater number of females, and clonal diversity was perhaps underestimated. Repertoire samples came only from after the peak T cell response. Baseline seropositives among AZD1222 recipients totaled only 6 or 7. Across spike, vaccine-associated CD4 TCRs were found, dominant at 160-218 and 743-854.

Germline V gives CDR1 MGHDK, CDR2 SYGVNS. The ends lost 4 bases at V and 7 bases at J; junction bases unmatched: 6. The CDR3 loop spans 15 amino acids. This table comes from immunoSEQ multiplex PCR, and its TCRdb copy is limited to in-frame clones, with some not included. The sample has about 150,000 clones; about nine tenths are singletons. Turning to this clone: No antigen is known for it.

The source material was peripheral blood, sampled 28 days after the second AZD1222 dose. This sequence joins TRBV25-1 and TRBJ2-1, with 11 bases aligning to TRBD2. This TCR was recovered from an adult who received the AZD1222 COVID-19 vaccine. CDR3 DNA sequence: TGTGCCAGCAGTGCAGCGGGACTAGCGGCTAATGAGCAGTTCTTC. Its translation: CASSAAGLAANEQFF.